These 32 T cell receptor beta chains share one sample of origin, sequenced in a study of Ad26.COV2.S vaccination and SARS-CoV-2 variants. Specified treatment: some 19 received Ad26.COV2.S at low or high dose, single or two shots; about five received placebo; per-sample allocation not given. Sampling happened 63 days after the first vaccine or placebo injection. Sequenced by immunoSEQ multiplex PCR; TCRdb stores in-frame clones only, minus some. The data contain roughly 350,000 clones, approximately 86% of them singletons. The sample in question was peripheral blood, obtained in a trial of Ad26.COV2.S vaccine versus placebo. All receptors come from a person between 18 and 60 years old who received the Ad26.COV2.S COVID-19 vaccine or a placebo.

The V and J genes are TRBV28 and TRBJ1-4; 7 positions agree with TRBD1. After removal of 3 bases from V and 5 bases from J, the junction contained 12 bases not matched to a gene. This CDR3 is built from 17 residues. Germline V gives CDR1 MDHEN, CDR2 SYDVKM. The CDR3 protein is CASSFASRQGVNEKLFF. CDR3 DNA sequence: TGTGCCAGCAGTTTTGCGTCGAGGCAGGGGGTAAATGAAAAACTGTTTTTT.

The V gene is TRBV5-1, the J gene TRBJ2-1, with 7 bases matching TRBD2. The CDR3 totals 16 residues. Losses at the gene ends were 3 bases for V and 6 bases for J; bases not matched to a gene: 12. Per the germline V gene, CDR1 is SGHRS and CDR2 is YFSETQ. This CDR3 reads CASSWTSGEAINEQFF. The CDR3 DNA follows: TGCGCCAGCAGCTGGACTAGTGGGGAGGCCATCAATGAGCAGTTCTTC.

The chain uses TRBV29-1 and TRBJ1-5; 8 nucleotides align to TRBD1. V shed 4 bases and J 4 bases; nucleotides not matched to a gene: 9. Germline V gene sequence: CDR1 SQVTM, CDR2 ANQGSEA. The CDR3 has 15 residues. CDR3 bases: TGCAGCGTTGCTACGACAGGGGATCGGAATCAGCCCCAGCATTTT. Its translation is CSVATTGDRNQPQHF.

Here the CDR3 reads CASSQEVETSTDTQYF. The CDR3 bases are TGTGCCAGCAGCCAAGAAGTGGAGACTAGCACAGATACGCAGTATTTT. This chain connects TRBV4-2 to TRBJ2-3; D gene unclear. CDR3 length: 16 residues. Trimming removed 0 bases at V and 0 bases at J, with 10 bases between. CDR1 and CDR2 (germline): LGHNA, YNFKEQ.

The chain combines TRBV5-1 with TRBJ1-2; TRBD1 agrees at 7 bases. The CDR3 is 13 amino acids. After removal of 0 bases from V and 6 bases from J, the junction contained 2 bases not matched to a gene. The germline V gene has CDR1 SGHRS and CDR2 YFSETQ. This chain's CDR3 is CASSLEGADGYTF. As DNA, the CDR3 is TGCGCCAGCAGCTTGGAGGGGGCGGATGGCTACACCTTC.

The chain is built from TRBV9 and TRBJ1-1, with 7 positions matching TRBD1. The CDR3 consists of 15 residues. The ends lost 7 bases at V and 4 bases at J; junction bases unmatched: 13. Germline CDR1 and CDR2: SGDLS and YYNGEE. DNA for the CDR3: TGTGCCAGCGGGTCCAGGGGGACTGATCCCACTGAAGCTTTCTTT. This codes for CASGSRGTDPTEAFF.

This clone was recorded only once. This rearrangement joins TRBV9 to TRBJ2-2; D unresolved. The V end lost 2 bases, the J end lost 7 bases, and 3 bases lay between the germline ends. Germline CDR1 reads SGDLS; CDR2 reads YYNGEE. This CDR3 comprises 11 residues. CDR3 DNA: TGTGCCAGCAGCGTGAGCGGGGAGCTGTTTTTT. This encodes CASSVSGELFF.

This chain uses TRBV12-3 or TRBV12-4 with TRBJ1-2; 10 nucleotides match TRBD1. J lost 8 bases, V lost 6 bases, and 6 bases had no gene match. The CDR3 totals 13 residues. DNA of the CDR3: TGTGCCAGCAGATATGGGACAGGGGAGGGCTACACCTTC. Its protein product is CASRYGTGEGYTF.

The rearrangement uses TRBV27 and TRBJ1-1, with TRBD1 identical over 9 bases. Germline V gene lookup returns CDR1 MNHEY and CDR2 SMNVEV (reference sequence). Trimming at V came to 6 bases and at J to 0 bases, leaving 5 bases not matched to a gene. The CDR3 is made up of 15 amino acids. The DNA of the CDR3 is TGTGCCAGCAGGGGGACAGGGCTCATGAACACTGAAGCTTTCTTT. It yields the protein CASRGTGLMNTEAFF.

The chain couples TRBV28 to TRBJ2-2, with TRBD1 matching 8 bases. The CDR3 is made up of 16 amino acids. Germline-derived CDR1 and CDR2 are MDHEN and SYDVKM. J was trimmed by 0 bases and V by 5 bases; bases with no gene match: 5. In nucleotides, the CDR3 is TGTGCCAGCAGTGAGGGACAGGCCCCGAACACCGGGGAGCTGTTTTTT. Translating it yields CASSEGQAPNTGELFF.

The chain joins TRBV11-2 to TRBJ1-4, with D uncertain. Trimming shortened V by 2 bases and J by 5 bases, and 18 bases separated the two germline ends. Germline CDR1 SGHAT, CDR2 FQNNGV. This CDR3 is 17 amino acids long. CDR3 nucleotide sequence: TGTGCCAGCAGCTTATCTATAGTTAAACAGACCAATGAAAAACTGTTTTTT. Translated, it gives CASSLSIVKQTNEKLFF.

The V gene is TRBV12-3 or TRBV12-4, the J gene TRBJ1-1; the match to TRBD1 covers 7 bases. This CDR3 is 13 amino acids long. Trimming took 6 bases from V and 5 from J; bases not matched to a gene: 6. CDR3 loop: CASSPGGWTEAFF. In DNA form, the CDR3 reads TGTGCCAGCAGCCCAGGGGGATGGACTGAAGCTTTCTTT.

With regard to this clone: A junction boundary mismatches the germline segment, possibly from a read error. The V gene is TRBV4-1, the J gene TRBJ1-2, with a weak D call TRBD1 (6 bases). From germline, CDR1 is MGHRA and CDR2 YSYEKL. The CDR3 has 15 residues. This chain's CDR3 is CARSQGGGISYGYTF. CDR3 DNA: TGCGCCCGCAGCCAAGGGGGGGGGATTTCCTATGGCTACACCTTC.

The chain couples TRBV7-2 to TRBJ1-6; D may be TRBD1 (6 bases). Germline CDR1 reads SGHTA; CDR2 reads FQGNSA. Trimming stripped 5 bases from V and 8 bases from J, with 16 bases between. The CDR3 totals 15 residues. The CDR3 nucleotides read TGTGCCAGCAGCCCGCAGGGGTTTGGCGATTCACCCCTCCACTTT. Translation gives CASSPQGFGDSPLHF.

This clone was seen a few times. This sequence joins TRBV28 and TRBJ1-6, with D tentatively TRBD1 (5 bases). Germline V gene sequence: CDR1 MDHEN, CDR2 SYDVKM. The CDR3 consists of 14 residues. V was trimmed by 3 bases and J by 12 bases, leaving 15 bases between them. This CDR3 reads CASSLAQGPQPLHF. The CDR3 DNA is TGTGCCAGCAGTTTGGCCCAGGGTCCCCAACCCCTCCACTTT.

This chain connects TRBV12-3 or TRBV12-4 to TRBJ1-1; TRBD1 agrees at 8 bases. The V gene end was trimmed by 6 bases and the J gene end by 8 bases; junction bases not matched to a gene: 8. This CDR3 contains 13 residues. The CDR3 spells CASSRGQGAEAFF. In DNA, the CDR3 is TGTGCCAGCAGCCGTGGACAGGGTGCAGAAGCTTTCTTT.

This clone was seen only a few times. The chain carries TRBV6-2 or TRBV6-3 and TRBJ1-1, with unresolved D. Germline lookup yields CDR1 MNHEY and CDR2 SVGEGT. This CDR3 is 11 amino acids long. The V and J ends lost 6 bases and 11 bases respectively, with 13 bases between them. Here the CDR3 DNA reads TGTGCCAGCAGCAATGGTGGACGTGCTTTCTTT. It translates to CASSNGGRAFF.

The CDR3, as DNA: TGTGCCAGCAGACCTGACAGGGCGGCCAATGAGCAGTTCTTC. Protein product: CASRPDRAANEQFF. V gene TRBV28 combines with J gene TRBJ2-1, with 7 positions matching TRBD1. The CDR3 extends over 14 amino acids. Germline V gene lookup returns CDR1 MDHEN and CDR2 SYDVKM. V shed 6 bases and J 6 bases; nucleotides not matched to a gene: 8.

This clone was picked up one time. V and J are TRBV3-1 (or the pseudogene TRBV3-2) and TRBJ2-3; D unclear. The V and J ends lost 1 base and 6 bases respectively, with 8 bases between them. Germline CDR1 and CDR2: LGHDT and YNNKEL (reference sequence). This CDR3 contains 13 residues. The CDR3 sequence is CASSQGFGDTQYF. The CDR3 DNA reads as TGTGCCAGCAGCCAAGGGTTTGGGGATACGCAGTATTTT.

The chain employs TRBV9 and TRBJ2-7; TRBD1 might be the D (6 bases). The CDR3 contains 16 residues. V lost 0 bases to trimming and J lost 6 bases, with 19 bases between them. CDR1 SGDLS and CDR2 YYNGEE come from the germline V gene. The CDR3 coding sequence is TGTGCCAGCAGCGTAGCTACTGGACAGCCAAGGACCGAGCAGTACTTC. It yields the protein CASSVATGQPRTEQYF.

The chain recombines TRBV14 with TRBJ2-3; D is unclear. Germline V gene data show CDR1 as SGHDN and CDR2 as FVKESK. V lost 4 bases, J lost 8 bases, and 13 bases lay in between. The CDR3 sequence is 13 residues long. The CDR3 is CASSPSSLSTQYF. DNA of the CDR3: TGTGCCAGCAGCCCATCGTCTCTTAGTACGCAGTATTTT.

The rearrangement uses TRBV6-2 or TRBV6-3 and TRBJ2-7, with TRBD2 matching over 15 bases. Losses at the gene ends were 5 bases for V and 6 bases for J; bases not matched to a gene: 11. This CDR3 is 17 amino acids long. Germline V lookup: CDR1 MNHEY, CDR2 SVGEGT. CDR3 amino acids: CASSTGTSGRPRSEQYF. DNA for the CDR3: TGTGCCAGCAGTACAGGGACTAGCGGGAGGCCGAGAAGCGAGCAGTACTTC.

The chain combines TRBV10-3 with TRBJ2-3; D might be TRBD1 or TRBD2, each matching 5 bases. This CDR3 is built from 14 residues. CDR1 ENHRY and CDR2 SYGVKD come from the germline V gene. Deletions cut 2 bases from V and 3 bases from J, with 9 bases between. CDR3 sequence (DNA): TGTGCCATCAGTGAGCCGGGGCGGACAGATACGCAGTATTTT. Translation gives CAISEPGRTDTQYF.

The CDR3 is CASGTSGTEAFF. Written as DNA, the CDR3 is TGTGCTAGCGGGACCTCTGGCACTGAAGCTTTCTTT. The chain uses TRBV28 and TRBJ1-1, with D perhaps matching TRBD1 (5 bases). The CDR3 consists of 12 residues. Per the germline V gene, CDR1 is MDHEN and CDR2 is SYDVKM.

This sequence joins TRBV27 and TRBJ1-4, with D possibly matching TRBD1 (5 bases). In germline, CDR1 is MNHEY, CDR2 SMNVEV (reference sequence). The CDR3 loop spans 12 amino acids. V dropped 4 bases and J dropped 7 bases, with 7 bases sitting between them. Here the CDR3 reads CASSYQGEKLFF. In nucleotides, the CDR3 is TGTGCCAGCAGTTACCAGGGTGAAAAACTGTTTTTT.

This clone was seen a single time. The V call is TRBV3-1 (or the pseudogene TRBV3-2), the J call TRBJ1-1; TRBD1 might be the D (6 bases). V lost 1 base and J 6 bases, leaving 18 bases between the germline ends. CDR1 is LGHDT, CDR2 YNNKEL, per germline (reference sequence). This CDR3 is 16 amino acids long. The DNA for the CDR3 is TGTGCCAGCAGCCAAGGGGGGGGCGGTTTTGTCTCTGAAGCTTTCTTT. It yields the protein CASSQGGGGFVSEAFF.

CDR3 coding DNA: TGTGCCAGCTCACCCTACAAAGGGAATGAAAAACTGTTTTTT. It yields the protein CASSPYKGNEKLFF. The chain combines TRBV18 with TRBJ1-4; D is uncertain. The CDR3 extends over 14 amino acids. V shed 3 bases and J shed 5 bases, with 10 bases lying between them. Germline V gives CDR1 KGHSH, CDR2 LQKENI.

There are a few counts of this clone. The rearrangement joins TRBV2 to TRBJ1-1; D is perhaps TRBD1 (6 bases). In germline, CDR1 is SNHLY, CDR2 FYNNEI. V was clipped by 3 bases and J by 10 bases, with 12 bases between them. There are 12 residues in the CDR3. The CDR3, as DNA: TGTGCCAGCAGTGAGCAAGGGGGAGGAGCTTTCTTT. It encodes CASSEQGGGAFF.

CDR3 bases: TGTGCCAGCTCTGGTGATTCACCCCTCCACTTT. Translating it yields CASSGDSPLHF. The V call is TRBV18, the J call TRBJ1-6; D is unclear. This CDR3 contains 11 residues. Germline CDR1 is KGHSH and CDR2 is LQKENI. The V end was cut by 6 bases, the J end by 8 bases, with 5 bases between.

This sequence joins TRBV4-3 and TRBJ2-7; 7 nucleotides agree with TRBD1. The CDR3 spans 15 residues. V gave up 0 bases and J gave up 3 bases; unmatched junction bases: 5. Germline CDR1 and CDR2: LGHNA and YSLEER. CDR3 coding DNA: TGCGCCAGCAGCCAAGACCGGACAGGTCACTACGAGCAGTACTTC. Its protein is CASSQDRTGHYEQYF.

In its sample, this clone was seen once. The CDR3 coding sequence is TGTGCCAGCTCACCACGGGACAGGGGGACCACCGGGGAGCTGTTTTTT. Translating it yields CASSPRDRGTTGELFF. This chain connects TRBV18 to TRBJ2-2; 11 nucleotides align to TRBD1. The germline gives CDR1 KGHSH, CDR2 LQKENI. CDR3 length: 16 amino acids. V lost 1 base to trimming and J lost 4 bases; unmatched junction nucleotides: 2.

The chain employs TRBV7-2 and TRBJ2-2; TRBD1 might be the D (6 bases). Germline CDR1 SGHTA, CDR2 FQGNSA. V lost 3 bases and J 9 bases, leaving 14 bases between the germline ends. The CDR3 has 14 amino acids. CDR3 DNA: TGTGCCAGCAGCTTTTGGGGGCTAGCAAGGGAGCTGTTTTTT. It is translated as CASSFWGLARELFF.